The present T cell receptor (beta chain) was sequenced within a study of tumor-infiltrating lymphocytes in primary liver carcinoma. Study conclusions and caveats: Tumors and blood were compared for top-250-clone fraction, and tumors had the significantly higher value (p = 0.039).

The CDR3 runs to 17 residues. Germline CDR1 and CDR2: SEHNR and FQNEAQ (reference sequence). V lost 3 bases, J lost 2 bases, and 16 bases lay in between. As concerns this clonotype: Antigen unknown.

Out of unsorted whole blood came the blood RNA, and germline DNA was extracted as well. A constant-region primer primed TCR beta cDNA synthesis from 400 to 550 ng of total RNA. Three rounds of nested multiplex PCR with slightly modified ARM-PCR produced TCR beta libraries. Amplification in the first two PCR rounds was performed using TRBV1-TRBV30 forward primers and a C-beta reverse primer for approximately 10 cycles each. In TCRdb, the multiplex PCR reads were re-called with MiXCR into one record per CDR3 protein. The table has about 310,000 distinct CDR3 sequences, roughly 60% seen once. This TCR was recovered from a woman in her thirties with primary liver carcinoma and hepatitis B virus infection. The V call is TRBV7-9, the J call TRBJ2-2, with D possibly being TRBD1 (6 bases). The sample comprised peripheral blood. For the CDR3, the DNA is TGTGCCAGCAGCTTTCCCCTGGGGGCGACAAACACCGGGGAGCTGTTTTTT. Translated, it gives CASSFPLGATNTGELFF.